This T cell receptor (beta chain) was sequenced in a study of T cell changes during pregnancy in multiple sclerosis. CDR1 is MNHEY and CDR2 is SVGAGI in the germline V gene. V lost 0 bases and J lost 8, with 16 bases in between. This CDR3 comprises 15 residues. Here immunoSEQ multiplex PCR was the method, and the copy in TCRdb shows in-frame clones only, minus some. In the table there are over 50,000 clones, over 75% of which are singletons. The sequenced sample was peripheral blood, obtained in the first trimester of pregnancy. The chain links TRBV6-5 to TRBJ1-1; D is unclear. The clonotype was recovered from a female donor with multiple sclerosis, enrolled in a pregnancy study. CDR3 region: CASSYSMKLGREAFF. CDR3 sequence (DNA): TGTGCCAGCAGTTACTCGATGAAGTTGGGCAGAGAAGCTTTCTTT.